Listed below are T cell receptor beta chains from one sample, sequenced in a study of blood T cell repertoires in COVID-19. The data were produced by immunoSEQ multiplex PCR, yet TCRdb's version contains in-frame clones alone and is incomplete. The sample contains 250,000 to 400,000 clones, roughly 90% of which appear only once. Specimen: PBMCs or T cells enriched from blood (not recorded which). Receptors were obtained from a man aged 55 to 70 who had recovered from COVID-19. The CDR3 runs from the conserved cysteine through the conserved F or W. A D gene is named only where the DNA matches it firmly. Clone size is not always given. Where it is, it says once, few, many or a class for expanded clones.

clone size,D gene,J gene,V gene,CDR3 protein,CDR3 DNA
.,.,TRBJ1-2,TRBV3-1/TRBV3-2,CASSQALFGDRGYTF,TGTGCCAGCAGCCAAGCATTATTCGGGGATCGGGGCTACACCTTC
.,.,TRBJ1-1,TRBV7-9,CASGGGGTEAFF,TGTGCCAGCGGGGGGGGCGGCACTGAAGCTTTCTTT
.,.,TRBJ1-5,TRBV13,CASSLYNQPQHF,TGTGCCAGCAGCTTATACAATCAGCCCCAGCATTTT
.,TRBD1,TRBJ1-2,TRBV5-4,CASSLGQGGGGYTF,TGTGCCAGCAGCTTGGGACAGGGAGGAGGCGGCTACACCTTC
.,.,TRBJ2-5,TRBV9,CASSVGLIGTQYF,TGTGCCAGCAGCGTGGGGCTAATAGGGACCCAGTACTTC
.,.,TRBJ2-3,TRBV7-2,CASSLAPGHRADTQYF,TGTGCCAGCAGCTTAGCTCCCGGTCACAGGGCAGATACGCAGTATTTT
.,TRBD1,TRBJ1-2,TRBV7-8,CASSGTGTYGYTF,TGTGCCAGCAGCGGGACAGGGACCTATGGCTACACCTTC
once,TRBD2,TRBJ2-1,TRBV14,CASSPLAGVNEQFF,TGTGCCAGCAGCCCGTTAGCGGGAGTGAATGAGCAGTTCTTC
.,TRBD1,TRBJ1-2,TRBV18,CASSQTTGDGYTF,TGTGCCAGCTCACAAACGACAGGGGACGGCTACACCTTC
.,TRBD2,TRBJ2-3,TRBV7-9,CASSSGLALTDTQYF,TGTGCCAGCAGCTCGGGACTAGCGCTAACAGATACGCAGTATTTT
.,TRBD1,TRBJ1-4,TRBV10-1,CAGIGTGNEKLFF,TGCGCCGGAATCGGGACAGGGAATGAAAAACTGTTTTTT
.,.,TRBJ1-4,TRBV28,CASNPGRGHTATNEKLFF,TGTGCCAGCAACCCAGGGAGGGGACACACTGCAACTAATGAAAAACTGTTTTTT
.,.,TRBJ1-1,TRBV10-1,CASSESSGTRVFF,TGCGCCAGCAGTGAGTCTTCCGGGACACGGGTTTTCTTT
.,TRBD2,TRBJ2-1,TRBV6-5,CASHTSGGAILFF,TGTGCCAGCCATACTAGCGGGGGGGCCATTTTATTCTTC
.,.,TRBJ1-2,TRBV19,CASSLGLGYGYTF,TGTGCCAGTAGTTTGGGACTCGGCTATGGCTACACCTTC
.,.,TRBJ1-3,TRBV6-5,CASSYGGFSGNTIYF,TGTGCCAGCAGTTACGGCGGGTTCTCTGGAAACACCATATATTTT
.,TRBD1,TRBJ1-4,TRBV7-9,CASRLGQGDNEKLFF,TGTGCCAGCAGGCTTGGGCAGGGGGATAATGAAAAACTGTTTTTT
.,TRBD1,TRBJ2-7,TRBV18,CASSPTTGNYEQYF,TGTGCCAGCTCACCTACGACAGGGAACTACGAGCAGTACTTC
.,TRBD2,TRBJ2-1,TRBV18,CASSGTSYNEQFF,TGTGCCAGCTCAGGGACTAGCTACAATGAGCAGTTCTTC
.,TRBD1,TRBJ1-1,TRBV27,CASSFGQGARTEAFF,TGTGCCAGCAGTTTTGGGCAGGGGGCACGGACTGAAGCTTTCTTT
.,.,TRBJ1-2,TRBV4-2,CASSQVEGGGYGYTF,TGTGCCAGCAGCCAAGTGGAGGGAGGGGGCTATGGCTACACCTTC
.,.,TRBJ1-6,TRBV6-1,CASSGRAGVNSSPLHF,TGTGCCAGCAGTGGTCGGGCAGGGGTTAATAGTTCACCCCTCCACTTT
.,.,TRBJ1-5,TRBV5-5,CASSLDFGSQPQHF,TGTGCCAGCAGCTTGGATTTTGGGAGCCAGCCCCAGCATTTT
.,.,TRBJ1-3,TRBV7-9,CASSPLFVPGNTIYF,TGTGCCAGCAGCCCCTTGTTCGTCCCTGGAAACACCATATATTTT
.,.,TRBJ1-2,TRBV12-3/TRBV12-4,CASSLALGYGYTF,TGTGCCAGCAGTTTAGCACTAGGGTATGGCTACACCTTC
.,TRBD2,TRBJ2-1,TRBV11-3,CASSFTSGRNEQFF,TGTGCCAGCAGCTTTACTAGCGGGCGGAATGAGCAGTTCTTC
.,.,TRBJ2-7,TRBV27,CASSFSVSYEQYF,TGTGCCAGCAGTTTTTCAGTTTCCTACGAGCAGTACTTC
.,.,TRBJ2-1,TRBV4-1,CASSPSELSSYNEQFF,TGCGCCAGCAGCCCGTCGGAGCTCAGCTCCTACAATGAGCAGTTCTTC
.,.,TRBJ1-4,TRBV10-3,CAISEKGGSEKLFF,TGTGCCATCAGTGAGAAGGGGGGGAGTGAAAAACTGTTTTTT
.,TRBD1,TRBJ2-7,TRBV6-5,CASSLDRAGEQYF,TGTGCCAGCAGTTTGGACAGGGCGGGAGAGCAGTACTTC